This T cell receptor (beta chain) is from a study of T cells and copy number aberrations in small-cell lung cancer (dated by TCRdb to 2020 to 2022). Background for the entire study: To relate T cell metrics to mutations and copy number aberrations, the same tumor regions underwent both TCR repertoire sequencing and whole-exome sequencing. Tumor TCR data were available for over 16 patients, and some 15 patients had TCR data from both tumor and normal tissue.

The CDR3, cysteine through phenylalanine, is 16 amino acids long. Left in the record is the CDR3 DNA by itself, 48 bases read in frame from the first base. The germline V gene (reference sequence) sets CDR1 to LNHNV and CDR2 to YYDKDF. Trimming costs V 0 bases and J 5 bases, and their ends lie 14 bases apart. For this clone: What this receptor recognizes is not known. Per-base quality was not reported, and no clone a single base away is much larger than it.

TCR-beta CDR3 regions were amplified from genomic DNA with the immunoSEQ hsTCRB Kit using multiplexed V- and J-gene primers. Unique DNA barcodes were added in a second PCR, and the samples were pooled together with one negative control and one positive control. An Illumina MiSeq running a 150-cycle paired-end protocol was used to sequence the pooled TCR-beta libraries. The paper's processing steps were these. Adaptive Biotechnologies processed the raw sequencing data and produced a report containing normalized, annotated TCR-beta repertoires. To compute T-cell density, TCR-beta templates were normalized to usable DNA, with usable DNA estimated through amplification of housekeeping genes. Richness was the count of unique rearrangements, and clonality was defined as 1 minus Pielou's evenness. The clones in this table, taken by TCRdb from immuneACCESS, are in-frame only. Not every clone is retained; where verified, under half of the shortfall comes from an unresolved V gene, and the cause of the rest is unknown. From that table come the V and J calls and clone size; the DNA was used to work out D and trimming. Here the sample has 7,000 or so clones; roughly 82% occur a single time. Over 4.5% of the sample rests with the top ten.

Patients with limited-stage small-cell lung cancer who underwent surgical resection in Hangzhou, China, between the late 2000s and the early 2020s were included as donors. Every donor underwent upfront surgery with no preoperative chemotherapy or radiotherapy, and no donor received immunotherapy either before or after surgery. In the sequenced cohort of about 18 patients, every patient was either a smoker or a heavy second-hand smoker. Adjacent normal lung tissue was taken at least 2 cm away from the tumor margin, and two pathologists confirmed morphologically that the tissue was free of malignant cells. The study used multi-region TCR-beta sequencing of resected limited-stage small-cell lung cancers together with tumor-adjacent lung tissue to characterize T cell repertoire heterogeneity. The AllPrep DNA/RNA FFPE Kit (Qiagen) was used to extract genomic DNA from FFPE tissue. What the study reported, not specific to this receptor: Compared with adjacent lung tissue, tumors showed lower T-cell density, richness and clonality, although the density difference was not significant. The study was limited by a small sample size because surgical resection is uncommon in small-cell lung cancer, and validation of the findings is required. All specimens consisted of formalin-fixed paraffin-embedded tissue, which is known to introduce sequencing artifacts.

The receptor's source is a woman in her 50s with small cell lung cancer. The rearranged chain carries TRBV15 and TRBJ2-1; TRBD1 is a weak D gene call, 5 bases matching. The specimen was normal tissue next to the tumor. In nucleotides, the sequence is TGTGCCACCAGCAGAGAAAGGGGCCGATTGGACAATGAGCAGTTCTTC. It is translated as CATSRERGRLDNEQFF.